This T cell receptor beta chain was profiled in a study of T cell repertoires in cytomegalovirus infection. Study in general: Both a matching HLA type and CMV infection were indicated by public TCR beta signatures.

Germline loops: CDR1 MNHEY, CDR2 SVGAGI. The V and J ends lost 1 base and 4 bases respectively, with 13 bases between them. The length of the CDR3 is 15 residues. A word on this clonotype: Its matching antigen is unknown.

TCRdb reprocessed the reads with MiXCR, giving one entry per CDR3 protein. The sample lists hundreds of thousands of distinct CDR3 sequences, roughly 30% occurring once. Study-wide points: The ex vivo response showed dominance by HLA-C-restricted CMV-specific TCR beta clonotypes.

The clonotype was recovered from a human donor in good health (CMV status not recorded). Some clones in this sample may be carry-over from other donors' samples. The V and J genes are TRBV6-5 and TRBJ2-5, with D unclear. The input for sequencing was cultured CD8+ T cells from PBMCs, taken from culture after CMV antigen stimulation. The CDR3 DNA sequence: TGTGCCAGCAGTTACTATCCTCGGGCCGGAGAGACCCAGTACTTC. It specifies CASSYYPRAGETQYF.